This T cell receptor (beta chain) was captured by sequencing in a study of OX40 agonist ivuxolimab in advanced cancers. Study-wide background: An anti-OX40 (CD134) antibody with agonistic activity, ivuxolimab, was administered to patients. Among those enrolled, mean age was about 62 years (range about 23 to 80) and approximately 83% were male. General observations from the study: Doses of 0.1 to 3.0 mg/kg were accompanied by clonal expansion of CD4+ and CD8+ blood T cells by week 6.

Only a few counts were recorded for this clone. Its target is not known. CDR1 and CDR2 from the germline V gene are MDHEN and SYDVKM. This CDR3 region has 13 residues. The junction had 7 bases not matched to a gene; V was cut back by 7 bases and J by 5 bases. The assay was immunoSEQ multiplex PCR, and TCRdb's table has in-frame clones only and misses some. Of tens of thousands of clones listed, approximately 90% are singletons. The source is an adult with an advanced solid tumor such as melanoma, head and neck, liver or kidney cancer. The chain joins TRBV28 to TRBJ1-2, with 7 bases matching TRBD1. Specimen: CD4+ or CD8+ T cells sorted from blood, collected in a trial of the OX40 agonist ivuxolimab. The CDR3 coding sequence is TGTGCCAGCAAATTGACAGGGAATTATGGCTACACCTTC. It specifies CASKLTGNYGYTF.